Presented here are 29 T cell receptor beta chains from one specimen sequenced in a study of PD-1 blockade in mismatch repair-deficient tumors. The method was immunoSEQ multiplex PCR; TCRdb's version includes in-frame clones alone and lacks a portion of them. The table has some 15,000 clones, under 90% seen once; the top ten hold around 1.6%. This material consisted of PBMCs, taken roughly 23 weeks after starting pembrolizumab. All receptors come from an adult with mismatch repair-deficient cancer.

The V call is TRBV5-1, the J call TRBJ1-1; 11 nucleotides line up with TRBD1. The V gene's germline CDR1 is SGHRS and CDR2 YFSETQ. V was pared by 4 bases and J by 1 base, with 3 bases of the junction left unmatched. The CDR3 sequence is 15 residues long. In DNA, the CDR3 is TGCGCCAGCAGCGGGGGGACAGGGGGGAACACTGAAGCTTTCTTT. This sequence encodes CASSGGTGGNTEAFF.

This chain connects TRBV7-2 to TRBJ2-7, with a possible D match to TRBD2 (5 bases). The germline V gene encodes CDR1 SGHTA and CDR2 FQGNSA. The CDR3 is 14 residues long. Between the trimmed V and J ends, which lost 1 base and 0 bases, there was a span of 7 bases. The CDR3 is CASSLGTHSYEQYF. The DNA for the CDR3 is TGTGCCAGCAGCTTAGGGACTCACTCCTACGAGCAGTACTTC.

This clone was seen just once. The gene calls are TRBV7-8 and TRBJ1-5; no firm D call. This CDR3 spans 13 amino acids. V was cut by 2 bases and J by 2 bases, with 4 bases left in between. Germline V gene lookup returns CDR1 SGHVS and CDR2 FQNEAQ. The CDR3 DNA sequence: TGTGCCAGCAGCTTACAGGGCAATCAGCCCCAGCATTTT. Translated, it gives CASSLQGNQPQHF.

The rearrangement joins TRBV10-2 to TRBJ2-1; 13 nucleotides agree with TRBD2. The germline V gene has CDR1 WSHSY and CDR2 SAAADI. The CDR3 length is 15 residues. V trimming: 6 bases; J trimming: 4 bases; junction bases outside the gene matches: 3. Here the CDR3 reads CASSLGLAGYNEQFF. DNA for the CDR3: TGCGCCAGCAGCCTGGGACTAGCGGGGTACAATGAGCAGTTCTTC.

V usage is TRBV27 and J usage is TRBJ2-5; 8 nucleotides agree with TRBD1. Germline assignment: CDR1 MNHEY and CDR2 SMNVEV (reference sequence). Unmatched junction bases numbered 14, after V lost 4 bases and J lost 4 bases. This CDR3 has 17 amino acids. Written as DNA, the CDR3 is TGTGCCAGCAGTTCTCAGACAGGGGCTATGTTTGGAGAGACCCAGTACTTC. Translating gives CASSSQTGAMFGETQYF.

The CDR3 bases are TGCGCCAGCCTGGACAGGGGAAGGACCACCGGGGAGCTGTTTTTT. The encoded protein is CASLDRGRTTGELFF. This chain uses TRBV5-1 with TRBJ2-2; 9 nucleotides agree with TRBD1. The germline V gene encodes CDR1 SGHRS and CDR2 YFSETQ. J lost 4 bases, V lost 7 bases, and 8 bases had no gene match. This CDR3 contains 15 residues.

The V call is TRBV6-1, the J call TRBJ2-7; TRBD2 might be the D (5 bases). V gave up 4 bases and J gave up 6 bases, with 7 bases separating them. The germline V gene encodes CDR1 MNHNS and CDR2 SASEGT. This CDR3 has 11 residues. CDR3 sequence (DNA): TGTGCCAGCAGTGGGGGAGTCGAGCAGTACTTC. It codes for CASSGGVEQYF.

The V call is TRBV14, the J call TRBJ1-1; the D is unclear. CDR1 SGHDN and CDR2 FVKESK come from the germline V gene. The length of the CDR3 is 14 residues. V lost 3 bases, J lost 0 bases, and 8 bases lay in between. The CDR3, as DNA: TGTGCCAGCAGCCAGGCGGGTATGAACACTGAAGCTTTCTTT. Encoded protein: CASSQAGMNTEAFF.

The chain combines TRBV14 with TRBJ1-6; 10 bases are shared with TRBD1. Germline assignment: CDR1 SGHDN and CDR2 FVKESK. The CDR3 totals 15 residues. V shed 2 bases, J shed 8 bases, and the junction held 3 bases outside the gene matches. The CDR3 loop reads CASSQLGTGDSPLHF. Here the CDR3 DNA reads TGTGCCAGCAGCCAATTGGGGACAGGGGATTCACCCCTCCACTTT.

The chain combines TRBV7-6 with TRBJ1-3; D is undetermined. This CDR3 has 16 residues. Germline CDR1 is SGHVS and CDR2 is FNYEAQ. V lost 1 base and J lost 0, with 10 bases in between. CDR3 protein: CASSLVGELSGNTIYF. Written as DNA, the CDR3 is TGTGCCAGCAGCTTAGTCGGGGAACTCTCTGGAAACACCATATATTTT.

The V call is TRBV6-1, the J call TRBJ2-7; D may be TRBD2 (5 bases). Germline CDR1 and CDR2: MNHNS and SASEGT. Trimming shortened V by 6 bases and J by 2 bases, and 11 bases separated the two germline ends. This CDR3 is built from 13 residues. The CDR3, as DNA: TGTGCCAGCAGCCTAGCCCCTACCTACGAGCAGTACTTC. This codes for CASSLAPTYEQYF.

This sequence joins TRBV5-6 and TRBJ2-1, with 8 bases identical to TRBD2. The CDR3 is made up of 16 amino acids. Germline V gene lookup returns CDR1 SGHDT and CDR2 YYEEEE. V was clipped by 1 base and J by 10 bases; unmatched bases: 13. This CDR3 is CASSLRSSGFMGEQFF. Written as DNA, the CDR3 is TGTGCCAGCAGCTTGAGGTCTAGCGGGTTTATGGGGGAGCAGTTCTTC.

The chain has TRBV4-1 and TRBJ1-1; 7 bases are a match to TRBD1. This CDR3 comprises 16 residues. J lost 0 bases, V lost 1 base, and 5 bases had no gene match. The germline V gene has CDR1 MGHRA and CDR2 YSYEKL. CDR3 residues: CASSQVGQPMNTEAFF. CDR3 nucleotide sequence: TGCGCCAGCAGCCAAGTGGGACAGCCGATGAACACTGAAGCTTTCTTT.

The chain links TRBV28 to TRBJ1-1; D call uncertain. This CDR3 comprises 12 residues. Deletions cut 4 bases from V and 7 bases from J, with 10 bases between. Germline assignment: CDR1 MDHEN and CDR2 SYDVKM. The CDR3 DNA follows: TGTGCCAGCAGTTCGGGAGGGATTGAAGCTTTCTTT. Translating gives CASSSGGIEAFF.

The V and J genes are TRBV5-1 and TRBJ1-1, with 7 nucleotides matching TRBD1. Losses at the gene ends were 5 bases for V and 0 bases for J; bases not matched to a gene: 4. In germline, CDR1 is SGHRS, CDR2 YFSETQ. CDR3 length: 14 amino acids. CDR3 protein: CASRPDRLNTEAFF. The CDR3, as DNA: TGCGCCAGCAGACCGGACAGGCTGAACACTGAAGCTTTCTTT.

The chain recombines TRBV7-2 with TRBJ1-1; possible D gene TRBD1, 5 bases. Germline CDR1 reads SGHTA; CDR2 reads FQGNSA. V was shortened by 5 bases and J by 4 bases, with 14 bases between the two germline ends. The length of the CDR3 is 14 residues. The CDR3, as DNA: TGTGCCAGCAGCCCACACCTTGGGGCCACTGAAGCTTTCTTT. It translates to CASSPHLGATEAFF. The full variable domain, its missing parts supplied by reference TRBV7-2 and TRBJ1-1, is GAGVSQSPSNKVTEKGKDVELRCDPISGHTALYWYRQSLGQGLEFLIYFQGNSAPDKSGLPSDRFSAERTGGSVSTLTIQRTQQEDSAVYLCASSPHLGATEAFFGQGTRLTVV.

V usage is TRBV5-1 and J usage is TRBJ2-1; TRBD1 might be the D (6 bases). V lost 7 bases and J lost 4, with 15 bases in between. CDR1 is SGHRS and CDR2 is YFSETQ in the germline V gene. This CDR3 has 14 amino acids. Here the CDR3 reads CASYPGEGYNEQFF. The CDR3 DNA follows: TGCGCCAGCTATCCAGGGGAAGGGTACAATGAGCAGTTCTTC.

This clone occurred once. The chain employs TRBV6-5 and TRBJ1-1; D is unresolved. The CDR3 runs to 14 residues. V shed 1 base and J shed 1 base, with 7 bases lying between them. The germline V gene encodes CDR1 MNHEY and CDR2 SVGAGI. CDR3 loop: CASSYWAGNTEAFF. The CDR3 DNA is TGTGCCAGCAGTTACTGGGCGGGGAACACTGAAGCTTTCTTT.

About this clone itself: The junction does not match germline at one end; this may be a read error. The rearrangement links TRBV5-1 to TRBJ1-2, with TRBD1 identical over 10 bases. Germline V lookup: CDR1 SGHRS, CDR2 YFSETQ. The CDR3 totals 15 residues. The CDR3 is CASSPVPGQGMTALF. In nucleotides, the CDR3 is TGCGCCAGCAGCCCCGTCCCGGGACAGGGGATGACGGCCCTCTTC.

This chain joins TRBV21-1 and TRBJ2-4; the table's D call, TRBD2, has no DNA check behind it. TRBV21-1 is annotated as a pseudogene. The CDR3 sequence is 13 residues long. CDR3 in amino acids: CAGTSRPKNIQYF. For the CDR3, the DNA is TGTGCCGGCACTTCTCGTCCCAAAAACATTCAGTACTTC.

This clone has a single count. This rearrangement joins TRBV9 to TRBJ2-1; 9 bases match TRBD2. The V segment lost 0 bases and the J segment 3 bases; nucleotides outside the gene matches: 10. Per the germline V gene, CDR1 is SGDLS and CDR2 is YYNGEE. The CDR3 has 18 amino acids. As DNA, the CDR3 is TGTGCCAGCAGCGTAGCTGGGGCTAGCGGGAACCTCTACAATGAGCAGTTCTTC. This gives the protein CASSVAGASGNLYNEQFF.

This chain uses TRBV14 with TRBJ1-1; a weak D match, TRBD1 (5 bases). This CDR3 is 16 amino acids long. Trimming took off 4 bases at V and 0 bases at J, with 15 bases between the two ends. Germline V gives CDR1 SGHDN, CDR2 FVKESK. The chain's CDR3 is CASSLSTTDLNTEAFF. The CDR3 region has the DNA TGTGCCAGCAGCCTTAGCACGACAGACTTGAACACTGAAGCTTTCTTT. The complete variable domain, with remaining parts taken from reference TRBV14 and TRBJ1-1, reads EAGVTQFPSHSVIEKGQTVTLRCDPISGHDNLYWYRRVMGKEIKFLLHFVKESKQDESGMPNNRFLAERTGGTYSTLKVQPAELEDSGVYFCASSLSTTDLNTEAFFGQGTRLTVV.

The CDR3 nucleotides are TGTGCCAGCAGCCCTAGGACTAGCGGGAGAGGTACCGGGGAGCTGTTTTTT. Translating it yields CASSPRTSGRGTGELFF. The J gene is TRBJ2-2, the V gene TRBV9; 13 positions match TRBD2. The CDR3 covers 17 residues. Germline values: CDR1 SGDLS, CDR2 YYNGEE. After removal of 4 bases from V and 5 bases from J, the junction contained 8 bases not matched to a gene.

This clone qualifies as large. CDR3 nucleotide sequence: TGTGCCAGCAGACACCGGGACTCCTACGAGCAGTACTTC. Amino acid sequence: CASRHRDSYEQYF. The chain uses TRBV6-5 and TRBJ2-7, with D perhaps TRBD2 (5 bases). The CDR3 length is 13 residues. Trimming pared 6 bases from V and 0 bases from J, leaving 9 bases between. The germline V gene encodes CDR1 MNHEY and CDR2 SVGAGI.

The rearrangement uses TRBV27 and TRBJ2-2; 8 positions match TRBD2. This CDR3 contains 16 residues. The germline V gene encodes CDR1 MNHEY and CDR2 SMNVEV (reference sequence). The trim removed 4 bases at V and 1 base at J, leaving 5 bases unmatched. DNA for the CDR3: TGTGCCAGCAGTTCGGGGCTAGCGGGGAACACCGGGGAGCTGTTTTTT. Its translation is CASSSGLAGNTGELFF.

The genes are TRBV6-5 and TRBJ1-3, with a possible D match to TRBD1 (5 bases). This CDR3 comprises 14 residues. V shed 2 bases and J shed 4 bases, with 9 bases lying between them. Germline V gene data show CDR1 as MNHEY and CDR2 as SVGAGI. CDR3 region: CASSYIQGGNTIYF. CDR3 DNA sequence: TGTGCCAGCAGTTACATCCAGGGAGGAAACACCATATATTTT.

The V call is TRBV28, the J call TRBJ1-4; D uncertain. The length of the CDR3 is 14 residues. CDR1 is MDHEN, CDR2 SYDVKM, per germline. Deletions cut 6 bases from V and 7 bases from J, with 15 bases between. The CDR3 coding sequence is TGTGCCAGCAGGGGCTGGGGAGAGGGTGAAAAACTGTTTTTT. Its translation: CASRGWGEGEKLFF.

The chain recombines TRBV5-4 with TRBJ1-1; 8 nucleotides align to TRBD1. With V trimmed by 3 bases and J by 3 bases, 4 bases remained unmatched. The CDR3 sequence is 14 residues long. In germline, CDR1 is SGHNT, CDR2 YYREEE (reference sequence). CDR3 nucleotide sequence: TGTGCCAGCAGCTGGACAGGGCGGGACACTGAAGCTTTCTTT. Translating gives CASSWTGRDTEAFF.

The chain joins TRBV10-3 to TRBJ2-7; D unresolved. The CDR3 runs 14 residues. The V end lost 3 bases, the J end lost 2 bases, and 11 bases lay between the germline ends. Per the germline V gene, CDR1 is ENHRY and CDR2 is SYGVKD. The CDR3 spells CAISEGGWAYEQYF. In nucleotides, the CDR3 is TGTGCCATCAGTGAAGGCGGATGGGCCTACGAGCAGTACTTC.